The clone carrying this T cell receptor beta chain was observed many times. Stated time point: longitudinal time-point 3. 2 million PBMCs stored at -80 C were the source of the unsorted libraries. Germline V lookup: CDR1 SQVTM, CDR2 ANQGSEA. The CDR3 covers 13 residues. The data stem from a study of neurological immune-mediated disorders. TCRdb independently ran MiXCR on the 5' RACE reads; one entry per CDR3 protein. The table lists about 48,000 distinct CDR3 sequences, roughly 13% of them singletons. This chain connects TRBV29-1 to TRBJ2-3, with a weak D call TRBD1 (7 bases). The sequenced material came from PBMCs. This TCR derives from a male donor with HTLV-1-associated myelopathy (HAM/TSP). In DNA, the CDR3 is TGCAGTTCCACCCAGGGGGGTCCAGATACGCAGTATTTT. Translated, it gives CSSTQGGPDTQYF.